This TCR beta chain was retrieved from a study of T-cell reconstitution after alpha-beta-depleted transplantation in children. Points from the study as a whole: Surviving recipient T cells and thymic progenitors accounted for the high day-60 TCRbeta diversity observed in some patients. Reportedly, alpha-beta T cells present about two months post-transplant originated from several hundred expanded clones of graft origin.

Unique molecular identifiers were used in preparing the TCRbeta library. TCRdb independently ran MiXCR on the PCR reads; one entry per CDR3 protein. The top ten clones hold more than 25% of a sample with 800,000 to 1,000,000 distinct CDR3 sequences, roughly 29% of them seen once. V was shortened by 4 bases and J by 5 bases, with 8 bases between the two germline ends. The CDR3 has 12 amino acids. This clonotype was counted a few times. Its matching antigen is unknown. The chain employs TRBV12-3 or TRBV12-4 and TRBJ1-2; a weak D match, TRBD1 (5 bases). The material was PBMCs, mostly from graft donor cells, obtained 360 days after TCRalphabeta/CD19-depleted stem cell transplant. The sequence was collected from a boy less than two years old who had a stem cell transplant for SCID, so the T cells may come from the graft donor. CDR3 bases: TGTGCCAGCAGTTACGAGGGGTATGGCTACACCTTC. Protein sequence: CASSYEGYGYTF.